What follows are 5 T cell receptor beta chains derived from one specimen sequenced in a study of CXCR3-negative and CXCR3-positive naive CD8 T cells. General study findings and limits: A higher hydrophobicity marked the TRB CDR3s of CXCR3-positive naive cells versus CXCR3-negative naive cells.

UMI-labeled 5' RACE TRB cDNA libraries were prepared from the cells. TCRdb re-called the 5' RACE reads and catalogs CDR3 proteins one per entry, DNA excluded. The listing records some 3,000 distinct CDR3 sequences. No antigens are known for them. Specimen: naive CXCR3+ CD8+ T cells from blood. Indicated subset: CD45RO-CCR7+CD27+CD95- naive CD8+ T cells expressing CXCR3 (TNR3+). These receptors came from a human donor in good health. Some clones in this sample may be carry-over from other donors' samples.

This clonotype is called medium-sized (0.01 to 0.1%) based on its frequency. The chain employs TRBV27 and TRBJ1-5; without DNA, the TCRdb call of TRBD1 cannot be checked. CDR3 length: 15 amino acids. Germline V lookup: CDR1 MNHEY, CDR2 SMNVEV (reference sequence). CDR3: CASGIAGAGNQPQHF.

The CDR3 loop is CASSQGGAPGEQFF. This chain joins TRBV6-2 or TRBV6-3 and TRBJ2-1; TCRdb selects TRBD1, and the lack of DNA leaves this call unchecked. The germline V gene has CDR1 MNHEY and CDR2 SVGEGT. The CDR3 runs 14 residues.

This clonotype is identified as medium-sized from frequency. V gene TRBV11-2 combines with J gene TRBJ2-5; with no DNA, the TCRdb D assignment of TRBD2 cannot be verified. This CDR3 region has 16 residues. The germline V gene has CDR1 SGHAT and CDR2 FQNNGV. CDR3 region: CASSLGLAGDRETQYF.

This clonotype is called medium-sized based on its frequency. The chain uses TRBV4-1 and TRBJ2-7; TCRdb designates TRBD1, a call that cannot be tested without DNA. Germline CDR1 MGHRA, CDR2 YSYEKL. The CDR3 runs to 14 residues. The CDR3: CASSQGSRGYEQYF.

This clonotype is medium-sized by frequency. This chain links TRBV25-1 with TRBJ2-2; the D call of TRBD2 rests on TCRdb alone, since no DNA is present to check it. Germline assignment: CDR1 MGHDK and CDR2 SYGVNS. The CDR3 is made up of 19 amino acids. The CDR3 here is CASSGWPGTSGPNTGELFF.